Below are 4 T cell receptor beta chains sequenced from a single sample in a study of blood T cells in healthy people across ages. A second PCR of 7 to 11 cycles used a sample-barcoded 5' primer and a J-beta primer mix. From the 5' RACE reads, TCRdb called clonotypes with MiXCR, one entry per CDR3 protein. The profile shows roughly 2 million distinct CDR3 sequences, around 48% of them singletons. Sample: blood. These receptors all stem from a middle-aged woman in good health.

As regards this clonotype: Being one base from a much bigger clone, this may be a read error. J is TRBJ2-7 and V is TRBV29-1; 8 bases are a match to TRBD1. V gave up 7 bases and J gave up 4 bases; unmatched junction bases: 12. This CDR3 contains 14 residues. CDR1 is SQVTM, CDR2 ANQGSEA, per germline. The DNA of the CDR3 is TGCAGCGCCGCTGGACAGGGTCGGTATTACGAGCAGTACTTC. Translation: CSAAGQGRYYEQYF.

Concerning this clonotype itself: The junction and the germline gene differ at one end; a read error may be behind it. The rearrangement uses TRBV4-2 and TRBJ2-3; no reliable D call. Germline V gives CDR1 LGHNA, CDR2 YNFKEQ. CDR3 length: 16 residues. Here the CDR3 DNA reads TGCGCCAGCAGCCAAGATTTGCAGCTGAGCACAGATACGCAGTATTTT. Encoded protein: CASSQDLQLSTDTQYF.

This clonotype has just one count. V and J are TRBV27 and TRBJ1-2; TRBD1 matches 7 bases. The CDR3 runs 12 residues. Germline V gene data show CDR1 as MNHEY and CDR2 as SMNVEV (reference sequence). The trim removed 6 bases at V and 7 bases at J, leaving 5 bases unmatched. Here the CDR3 DNA reads TGTGCCAGCAGACGACAGGGCTTTGGCTACACCTTC. It yields the protein CASRRQGFGYTF.

A remark on this clonotype: The germline gene is not matched at one end of the junction; a read error may be the cause. The chain employs TRBV6-1 and TRBJ2-6; the D gene is possibly TRBD1 (5 bases). The CDR3 loop spans 19 amino acids. CDR1 and CDR2 from the germline V gene are MNHNS and SASEGT. CDR3 in amino acids: CASSEVLVDTSSGANVPTF. CDR3 DNA sequence: TGTGCCAGCAGTGAAGTATTGGTGGACACAAGCTCTGGGGCCAACGTCCCGACTTTC.